This T cell receptor (beta chain) was retrieved from a study of T cells in Graves' hyperthyroidism and ophthalmopathy. Study details: Before treatment of any kind, peripheral blood was taken at initial diagnosis.

On this clonotype: Its cognate antigen is unknown.

The CDR3 extends over 20 amino acids. Germline assignment: CDR1 SGHAT and CDR2 FQNNGV. V lost 0 bases to trimming and J lost 1 base; unmatched junction nucleotides: 17. Whole-study results and caveats: For ophthalmopathy, model prediction preceded onset by a median 6.5 months.

There were TCR beta CDR3 regions amplified from RNA transcripts. HTBI primers were used for first-round RT-PCR of the TCR CDR3. Each CDR3 protein gets one entry after TCRdb re-called the multiplex PCR reads with MiXCR. The table has about 520,000 distinct CDR3 sequences, 20% to 25% seen once. Uncontrolled infection, other autoimmune disease, pregnancy or lactation barred patients from enrollment. In making diagnoses, clinical symptoms, serum thyroxine and TRAb, thyroid ultrasound and orbital computed tomography were all used. This receptor was identified in a man younger than 35 with Graves' hyperthyroidism. The chain links TRBV11-2 to TRBJ1-1; 7 bases align to TRBD1. The sequenced material came from blood. As DNA, the CDR3 is TGTGCCAGCAGCTTAGAAGGGGGCCGGGGGGCCCACTACGCGAACACTGAAGCTTTCTTT. Translated, it gives CASSLEGGRGAHYANTEAFF.